One sample yielded the 16 T cell receptor beta chains listed below, sequenced in a study of cytomegalovirus exposure and HLA in healthy donors. With 60 Vbeta and 13 Jbeta primers, the PCR was carried out. Sequencing used immunoSEQ multiplex PCR; TCRdb keeps in-frame clones, though not all of them. The sample has more than 70,000 clones, under 85% seen once. Material for sequencing was PBMCs. Every receptor here comes from a boy between 10 and 17 years old in good health and CMV-seronegative.

This chain joins TRBV5-8 and TRBJ1-5; 7 bases map to TRBD1. This CDR3 has 15 residues. CDR1 and CDR2 from the germline V gene are SGHTS and YDEGEE. Trimming took 5 bases from V and 2 from J; bases not matched to a gene: 7. CDR3 loop: CASSSRTGGNQPQHF. The CDR3 DNA sequence: TGTGCCAGCAGTTCCCGGACAGGAGGCAATCAGCCCCAGCATTTT.

The genes are TRBV28 and TRBJ1-5, with D tentatively TRBD1 (5 bases). The CDR3 is made up of 13 amino acids. Per the germline V gene, CDR1 is MDHEN and CDR2 is SYDVKM. Trimming removed 4 bases at V and 9 bases at J, with 13 bases between. CDR3 in DNA: TGTGCCAGCAGTTCAGGGTGGGGTCGGCCCCAGCATTTT. This translates into CASSSGWGRPQHF.

The J gene is TRBJ1-1, the V gene TRBV2; no firm D call. The germline V gene has CDR1 SNHLY and CDR2 FYNNEI. V lost 3 bases, J lost 4 bases, and 3 bases lay in between. The CDR3 has 11 amino acids. CDR3: CASSDSTEAFF. The CDR3 bases are TGTGCCAGCAGTGACAGCACTGAAGCTTTCTTT.

V usage is TRBV5-4 and J usage is TRBJ2-1, with 11 bases lining up with TRBD2. The CDR3 covers 14 residues. CDR1 and CDR2 from the germline V gene are SGHNT and YYREEE (reference sequence). Trimming cost V 4 bases and J 4 bases; bases outside gene matches: 1. CDR3 DNA sequence: TGTGCCAGCAGCGGGACTAGCGGATACAATGAGCAGTTCTTC. It translates to CASSGTSGYNEQFF.

The J gene is TRBJ2-7, the V gene TRBV4-2, with TRBD2 matching over 15 bases. Germline V gives CDR1 LGHNA, CDR2 YNFKEQ. The CDR3 is 19 residues long. J lost 3 bases, V lost 1 base, and 10 bases had no gene match. The CDR3 loop reads CASSQGEVGTSGGIYEQYF. The DNA of the CDR3 is TGTGCCAGCAGCCAAGGGGAAGTTGGGACTAGCGGGGGGATCTACGAGCAGTACTTC.

The chain is built from TRBV28 and TRBJ2-1; possibly TRBD2 for D (6 bases). There are 14 residues in the CDR3. From germline, CDR1 is MDHEN and CDR2 SYDVKM. Trimming removed 9 bases at V and 1 base at J, with 13 bases between. CDR3 sequence: CASKRGSSYNEQFF. The CDR3 DNA follows: TGTGCCAGTAAACGGGGGAGTTCCTACAATGAGCAGTTCTTC.

V gene TRBV28 combines with J gene TRBJ2-7, with 7 bases matching TRBD1. The J segment lost 0 bases and the V segment lost 3 bases, leaving 8 bases of the junction unmatched. This CDR3 comprises 16 residues. Germline values: CDR1 MDHEN, CDR2 SYDVKM. The CDR3 DNA reads TGTGCCAGCAGTTTCATTTCCGGGACAGCCTCCTACGAGCAGTACTTC. This codes for CASSFISGTASYEQYF.

The rearrangement links TRBV4-3 to TRBJ2-2; D gene unclear. This CDR3 spans 12 amino acids. Deletions cut 3 bases from V and 7 bases from J, with 6 bases between. CDR1 LGHNA and CDR2 YSLEER come from the germline V gene. The CDR3 sequence: CASSHPGGELFF. DNA for the CDR3: TGCGCCAGCAGCCACCCGGGCGGGGAGCTGTTTTTT.

V gene TRBV7-2 combines with J gene TRBJ2-2; D gene unclear. The CDR3 loop spans 15 amino acids. Between the trimmed V and J ends, which lost 1 base and 6 bases, there was a span of 12 bases. The germline V gene encodes CDR1 SGHTA and CDR2 FQGNSA. CDR3 amino acids: CASSLESGLAGELFF. For the CDR3, the DNA is TGTGCCAGCAGCTTAGAATCAGGTTTGGCCGGGGAGCTGTTTTTT. Drawing the rest from reference TRBV7-2 and TRBJ2-2, the complete variable domain is GAGVSQSPSNKVTEKGKDVELRCDPISGHTALYWYRQSLGQGLEFLIYFQGNSAPDKSGLPSDRFSAERTGGSVSTLTIQRTQQEDSAVYLCASSLESGLAGELFFGEGSRLTVL.

The table lists this clone with a count of one. The chain joins TRBV7-2 to TRBJ2-3; the D gene is possibly TRBD2 (6 bases). The CDR3 spans 15 residues. Germline loops: CDR1 SGHTA, CDR2 FQGNSA. Trimming took off 5 bases at V and 2 bases at J, with 14 bases between the two ends. The CDR3 reads CASSTQRVFTDTQYF. CDR3 sequence (DNA): TGTGCCAGCAGCACGCAGCGGGTCTTCACAGATACGCAGTATTTT.

The table lists this clone with a count of one. This chain uses TRBV2 with TRBJ2-1, with D possibly being TRBD2 (6 bases). The CDR3 length is 15 residues. CDR1 and CDR2 (germline): SNHLY, FYNNEI. Trimming took off 0 bases at V and 5 bases at J, with 11 bases between the two ends. In DNA form, the CDR3 reads TGTGCCAGCAGTGAAGCGCGAGGGGAGGACAATGAGCAGTTCTTC. This translates into CASSEARGEDNEQFF.

The rearrangement uses TRBV4-1 and TRBJ2-5, with 9 bases lining up with TRBD2. The V gene end was trimmed by 0 bases and the J gene end by 11 bases; junction bases not matched to a gene: 10. There are 15 residues in the CDR3. Germline loops: CDR1 MGHRA, CDR2 YSYEKL. CDR3 DNA: TGCGCCAGCAGCCAAGAAGGCGGGGGGGCCGATGAGCAGTACTTC. Translating gives CASSQEGGGADEQYF.

This chain links TRBV10-3 with TRBJ1-1, with D unresolved. Germline V gene sequence: CDR1 ENHRY, CDR2 SYGVKD. This CDR3 contains 17 residues. V was trimmed by 6 bases and J by 3 bases, leaving 23 bases between them. CDR3 protein: CAISSPSEGAVDTEAFF. The CDR3 region has the DNA TGTGCCATCAGCTCACCCTCGGAGGGAGCTGTTGACACTGAAGCTTTCTTT.

The chain links TRBV13 to TRBJ1-4; D is undetermined. Trimming pared 4 bases from V and 8 bases from J, leaving 17 bases between. Germline CDR1 reads PRHDT; CDR2 reads FYEKMQ (reference sequence). The CDR3 has 15 residues. The chain's CDR3 is CASSSETGGGEKLFF. For the CDR3, the DNA is TGTGCCAGCAGCTCGGAAACTGGAGGCGGAGAAAAACTGTTTTTT.

The sample holds one count of this clone. The V gene is TRBV2, the J gene TRBJ2-1; 12 bases line up with TRBD2. Trimming took 4 bases from V and 10 from J; bases not matched to a gene: 5. Germline CDR1 reads SNHLY; CDR2 reads FYNNEI. This CDR3 spans 14 amino acids. DNA of the CDR3: TGTGCCAGCAGTGTCCTAGCGGGAGGGAAAGAGCAGTTCTTC. Encoded protein: CASSVLAGGKEQFF.

The chain joins TRBV5-1 to TRBJ1-1; possible D gene TRBD1, 5 bases. Germline values: CDR1 SGHRS, CDR2 YFSETQ. This CDR3 comprises 12 residues. V was clipped by 1 base and J by 11 bases, with 12 bases between them. CDR3 amino acids: CASSLSSGIAFF. The CDR3, as DNA: TGCGCCAGCAGCTTGTCGTCAGGGATCGCTTTCTTT.